What follows are 6 T cell receptor beta chains derived from one specimen sequenced in a study of shared clonotypes between healthy human individuals. Sequencing was performed with immunoSEQ multiplex PCR; in TCRdb, only in-frame clones are kept and a portion is missing. The data contain 400,000 to 600,000 clones, roughly 85% of them seen just once; the ten biggest clones take up about 12%. Sequencing was performed on PBMCs. Source of these receptors: a woman between 40 and 50 years old in good health. Some clones in this sample may be carry-over from other donors' samples.

This clone was seen only a few times. The V gene is TRBV9, the J gene TRBJ2-7; possibly TRBD2 for D (5 bases). Trimming shortened V by 4 bases and J by 7 bases, and 18 bases separated the two germline ends. The CDR3 is 14 amino acids. Germline V CDR1 and CDR2: SGDLS, YYNGEE. CDR3 DNA: TGTGCCAGCAGCCCCTCCCCGGGGTCCTTGGAGCAGTACTTC. Its protein product is CASSPSPGSLEQYF.

V usage is TRBV7-8 and J usage is TRBJ2-3; 11 nucleotides agree with TRBD2. The CDR3 has 14 residues. Trimming removed 0 bases from V and 9 bases from J; junction bases left unmatched: 2. The germline gives CDR1 SGHVS, CDR2 FQNEAQ. The CDR3, as DNA: TGTGCCAGCAGCTTAGCGGGACTAGCGGACACGCAGTATTTT. Encoded protein: CASSLAGLADTQYF.

The V and J genes are TRBV7-2 and TRBJ2-7; 11 bases fit TRBD2. Germline CDR1 SGHTA, CDR2 FQGNSA. The junction had 5 bases not matched to a gene; V was cut back by 3 bases and J by 4 bases. CDR3 length: 15 residues. This CDR3 is CASSFQGLAEYEQYF. The CDR3 bases are TGTGCCAGCAGCTTCCAGGGACTAGCGGAGTACGAGCAGTACTTC.

Worth noting for this clone: This sample includes further DNA sequences coding for the same CDR3. The rearrangement links TRBV20-1 to TRBJ1-2, with D hard to call. Trimming removed 6 bases at V and 5 bases at J, with 10 bases between. Germline CDR1 reads DFQATT; CDR2 reads SNEGSKA (reference sequence). The CDR3 consists of 11 residues. Here the CDR3 reads CSATTGYGYTF. The CDR3 coding sequence is TGCAGTGCGACCACCGGGTATGGCTACACCTTC.

The chain couples TRBV7-2 to TRBJ2-2; D is unclear. Germline CDR1 SGHTA, CDR2 FQGNSA. The CDR3 totals 14 residues. V lost 5 bases and J lost 1, with 8 bases in between. This CDR3 reads CASSPRQNTGELFF. CDR3 nucleotide sequence: TGTGCCAGCAGCCCCCGACAGAACACCGGGGAGCTGTTTTTT.

The rearrangement uses TRBV6-6 and TRBJ2-1, with no clear D. The germline V and J ends were trimmed by 6 bases and 1 base, with 16 bases remaining between them. The CDR3 is 16 amino acids. Germline values: CDR1 MNHNY, CDR2 SVGAGI (reference sequence). The CDR3, as DNA: TGTGCCAGCAGCCGCACTTTCGACTTATCCTACAATGAGCAGTTCTTC. Protein sequence: CASSRTFDLSYNEQFF.